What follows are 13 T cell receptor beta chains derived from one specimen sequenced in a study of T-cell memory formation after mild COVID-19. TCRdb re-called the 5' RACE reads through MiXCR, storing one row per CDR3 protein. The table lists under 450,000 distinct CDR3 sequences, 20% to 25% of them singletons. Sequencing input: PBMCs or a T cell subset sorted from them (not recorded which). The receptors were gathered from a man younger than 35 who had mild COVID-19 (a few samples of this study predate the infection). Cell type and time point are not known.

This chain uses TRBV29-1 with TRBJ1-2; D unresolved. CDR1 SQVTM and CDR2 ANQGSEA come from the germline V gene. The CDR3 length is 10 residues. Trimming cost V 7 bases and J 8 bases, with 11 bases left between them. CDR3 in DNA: TGCAGCGGCGGGGAAGACGGCTACACCTTC. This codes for CSGGEDGYTF. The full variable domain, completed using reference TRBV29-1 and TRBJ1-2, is SAVISQKPSRDICQRGTSLTIQCQVDSQVTMMFWYRQQPGQSLTLIATANQGSEATYESGFVIDKFPISRPNLTFSTLTVSNMSPEDSSIYLCSGGEDGYTFGSGTRLTVV.

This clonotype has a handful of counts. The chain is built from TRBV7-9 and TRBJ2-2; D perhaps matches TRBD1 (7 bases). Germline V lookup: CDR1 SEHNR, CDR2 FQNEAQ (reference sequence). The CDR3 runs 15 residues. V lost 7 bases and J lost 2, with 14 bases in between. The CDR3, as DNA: TGTGCCAGCATCCCGCGGGACAGAAACACCGGGGAGCTGTTTTTT. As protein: CASIPRDRNTGELFF.

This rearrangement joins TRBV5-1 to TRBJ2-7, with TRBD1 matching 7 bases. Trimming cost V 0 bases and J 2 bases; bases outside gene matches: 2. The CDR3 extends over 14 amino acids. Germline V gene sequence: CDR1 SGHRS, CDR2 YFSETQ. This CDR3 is CASSLDQGAYEQYV. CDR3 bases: TGCGCCAGCAGCTTGGATCAGGGGGCCTACGAGCAGTACGTC.

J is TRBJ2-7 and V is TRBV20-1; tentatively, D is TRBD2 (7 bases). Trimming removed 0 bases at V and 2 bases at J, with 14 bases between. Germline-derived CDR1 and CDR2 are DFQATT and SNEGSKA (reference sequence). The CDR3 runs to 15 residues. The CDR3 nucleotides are TGCAGTGCTAGAGATCTCGGCGGGGGCACCTACGAGCAGTACTTC. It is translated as CSARDLGGGTYEQYF.

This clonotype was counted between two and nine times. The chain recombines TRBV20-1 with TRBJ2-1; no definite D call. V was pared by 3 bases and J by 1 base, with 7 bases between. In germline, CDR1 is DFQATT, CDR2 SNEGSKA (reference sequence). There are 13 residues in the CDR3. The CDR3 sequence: CSARVPSYNEQFF. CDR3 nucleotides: TGCAGTGCTAGGGTCCCTTCCTACAATGAGCAGTTCTTC.

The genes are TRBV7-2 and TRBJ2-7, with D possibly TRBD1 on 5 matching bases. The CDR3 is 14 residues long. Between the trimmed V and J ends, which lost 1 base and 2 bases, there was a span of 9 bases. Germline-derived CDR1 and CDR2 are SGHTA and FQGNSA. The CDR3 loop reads CASSLVQGAYEQYV. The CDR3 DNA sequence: TGTGCCAGCAGCTTAGTCCAGGGTGCCTACGAGCAGTACGTC.

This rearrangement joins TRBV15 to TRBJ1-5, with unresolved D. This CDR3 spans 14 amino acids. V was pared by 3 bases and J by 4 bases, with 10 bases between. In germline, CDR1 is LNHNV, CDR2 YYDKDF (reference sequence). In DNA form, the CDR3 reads TGTGCCACCAGCAGGGACTCCCCGAATCAGCCCCAGCATTTT. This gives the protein CATSRDSPNQPQHF.

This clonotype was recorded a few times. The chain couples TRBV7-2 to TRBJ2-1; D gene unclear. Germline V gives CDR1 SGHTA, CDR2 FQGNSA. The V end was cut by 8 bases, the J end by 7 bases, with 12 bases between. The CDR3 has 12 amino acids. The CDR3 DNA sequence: TGTGCCAGCGGGTCCTTCGGGAATGAGCAGTTCTTC. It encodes CASGSFGNEQFF.

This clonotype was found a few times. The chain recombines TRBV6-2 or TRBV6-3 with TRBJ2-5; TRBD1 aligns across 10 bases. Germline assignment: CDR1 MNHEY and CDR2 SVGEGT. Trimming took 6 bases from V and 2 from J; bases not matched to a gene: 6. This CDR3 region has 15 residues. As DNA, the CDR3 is TGTGCCAGCAGCCGCGGGACAGGGGCGCAAGAGACCCAGTACTTC. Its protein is CASSRGTGAQETQYF.

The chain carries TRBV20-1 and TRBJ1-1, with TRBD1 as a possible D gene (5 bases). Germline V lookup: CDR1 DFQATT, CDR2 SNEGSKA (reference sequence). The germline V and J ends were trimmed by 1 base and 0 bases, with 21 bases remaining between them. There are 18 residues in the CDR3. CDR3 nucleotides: TGCAGTGCTAGAGGTTGGGACGGCCCCGGAGGGTTGAACACTGAAGCTTTCTTT. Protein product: CSARGWDGPGGLNTEAFF.

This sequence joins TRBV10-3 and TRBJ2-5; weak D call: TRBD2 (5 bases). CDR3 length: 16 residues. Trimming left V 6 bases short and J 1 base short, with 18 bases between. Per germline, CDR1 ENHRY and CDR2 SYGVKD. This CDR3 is CAISNKLNAGQETQYF. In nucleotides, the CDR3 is TGTGCCATCAGCAACAAACTAAATGCGGGCCAAGAGACCCAGTACTTC.

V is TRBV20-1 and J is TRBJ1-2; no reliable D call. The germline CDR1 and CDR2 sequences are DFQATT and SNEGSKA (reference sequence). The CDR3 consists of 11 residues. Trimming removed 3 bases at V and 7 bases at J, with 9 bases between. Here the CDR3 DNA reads TGCAGTGCTAGGTGGAGTGCTGGCTACACCTTC. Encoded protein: CSARWSAGYTF.

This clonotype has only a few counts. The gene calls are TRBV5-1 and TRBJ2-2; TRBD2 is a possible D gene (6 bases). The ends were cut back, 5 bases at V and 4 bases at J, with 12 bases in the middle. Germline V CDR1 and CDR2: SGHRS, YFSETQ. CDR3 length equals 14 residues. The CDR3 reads CASRTGTLTGELFF. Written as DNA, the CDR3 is TGCGCCAGCAGGACCGGGACTCTCACCGGGGAGCTGTTTTTT.